What follows are 21 T cell receptor beta chains derived from one specimen sequenced in a study of blood T cell repertoires in COVID-19. Method: immunoSEQ multiplex PCR; TCRdb's copy keeps in-frame clones and lacks some. The sample contains about 200,000 clones, about four fifths of which appear only once. Sequencing was done on a sample of peripheral blood. These receptors all stem from a woman of 80 years or more with acute or convalescent COVID-19.

CDR3 coding DNA: TGTGCCAGCAGCCCAACTAGACAGGGGGCAAGTCAGCCCCAGCATTTT. Protein: CASSPTRQGASQPQHF. The chain carries TRBV7-8 and TRBJ1-5; TRBD1 matches at 10 bases. This CDR3 is 16 amino acids long. J lost 6 bases, V lost 5 bases, and 10 bases had no gene match. Germline CDR1 and CDR2: SGHVS and FQNEAQ.

This clone was counted once. V is TRBV28 and J is TRBJ1-4; the D gene is possibly TRBD1 (6 bases). From germline, CDR1 is MDHEN and CDR2 SYDVKM. The CDR3 contains 13 residues. V was cut by 10 bases and J by 4 bases, with 13 bases left in between. DNA of the CDR3: TGTGCCACCCACAGGGAGGGTAATGAAAAACTGTTTTTT. Residues: CATHREGNEKLFF.

The chain joins TRBV7-8 to TRBJ1-1; TRBD1 is a possible D gene (5 bases). CDR3 size: 14 residues. Looked up from germline, CDR1 is SGHVS and CDR2 is FQNEAQ. The ends were cut back, 6 bases at V and 4 bases at J, with 15 bases in the middle. CDR3 in amino acids: CASSPRDLATEAFF. The CDR3 region has the DNA TGTGCCAGCAGTCCCAGGGATTTGGCCACTGAAGCTTTCTTT.

This clone was observed a few times. The V gene is TRBV7-9, the J gene TRBJ1-2; 7 bases map to TRBD1. Trimming cost V 4 bases and J 3 bases; bases outside gene matches: 11. CDR3 length: 16 amino acids. CDR1 is SEHNR and CDR2 is FQNEAQ in the germline V gene (reference sequence). The CDR3, as DNA: TGTGCCAGCAGCTCGGACCGACAGGGTAATGACTATGGCTACACCTTC. Its translation: CASSSDRQGNDYGYTF.

The gene calls are TRBV19 and TRBJ2-1; 10 positions match TRBD2. CDR1 is LNHDA and CDR2 is SQIVND in the germline V gene (reference sequence). The CDR3 contains 15 residues. V shed 3 bases and J 9 bases; nucleotides not matched to a gene: 8. The CDR3 spells CASSMGLAGVGEQFF. CDR3 coding DNA: TGTGCCAGTAGTATGGGGCTAGCGGGAGTCGGTGAGCAGTTCTTC.

To note about this clone: The same CDR3 arises from other DNA sequences in this sample as well. The J gene is TRBJ1-1, the V gene TRBV30, with TRBD1 matching 7 bases. The CDR3 is 12 amino acids. Trimming at V came to 0 bases and at J to 5 bases, leaving 0 bases not matched to a gene. Germline values: CDR1 GTSNPN, CDR2 SVGIG (reference sequence). The CDR3 sequence is CAWSVQGTEAFF. The CDR3 nucleotides are TGTGCCTGGAGTGTACAGGGGACTGAAGCTTTCTTT. The variable domain in full, with the rest retrieved from reference TRBV30 and TRBJ1-1, is SQTIHQWPATLVQPVGSPLSLECTVEGTSNPNLYWYRQAAGRGLQLLFYSVGIGQISSEVPQNLSASRPQDRQFILSSKKLLLSDSGFYLCAWSVQGTEAFFGQGTRLTVV.

This clone was recorded only once. The V call is TRBV5-5, the J call TRBJ1-5; TRBD1 matches 7 bases. The CDR3 covers 16 residues. Trimming cost V 4 bases and J 3 bases; bases outside gene matches: 10. The germline CDR1 and CDR2 sequences are SGHKS and YYEKEE (reference sequence). CDR3 DNA sequence: TGTGCCAGCAGCCCAACCGGGACAGAGTACAATCAGCCCCAGCATTTT. This sequence encodes CASSPTGTEYNQPQHF.

The V and J genes are TRBV25-1 and TRBJ2-2, with TRBD1 matching over 7 bases. Germline V gene sequence: CDR1 MGHDK, CDR2 SYGVNS. Unmatched junction bases numbered 6, after V lost 2 bases and J lost 6 bases. The CDR3 length is 15 residues. Written as DNA, the CDR3 is TGTGCCAGCAGTGAAACAACAGGGGTACCCGGGGAGCTGTTTTTT. Amino acid sequence: CASSETTGVPGELFF.

The V gene is TRBV7-2, the J gene TRBJ2-7; possible D gene TRBD1, 5 bases. The CDR3 consists of 13 residues. Germline V gene data show CDR1 as SGHTA and CDR2 as FQGNSA. Between the trimmed V and J ends, which lost 2 bases and 4 bases, there was a span of 9 bases. Written as DNA, the CDR3 is TGTGCCAGCAGCTTAACGCCAGGGTACGAGCAGTACTTC. It codes for CASSLTPGYEQYF.

This sequence joins TRBV18 and TRBJ2-5; no definite D call. Germline V gene sequence: CDR1 KGHSH, CDR2 LQKENI. Trimming shortened V by 3 bases and J by 4 bases, and 9 bases separated the two germline ends. The CDR3 extends over 13 amino acids. CDR3 nucleotide sequence: TGTGCCAGCTCACCCCCGAACGGAGAGACCCAGTACTTC. Translation gives CASSPPNGETQYF.

The genes are TRBV19 and TRBJ2-7; 7 bases fit TRBD2. Looked up from germline, CDR1 is LNHDA and CDR2 is SQIVND (reference sequence). The CDR3 sequence is 13 residues long. The trim removed 0 bases at V and 7 bases at J, leaving 3 bases unmatched. The CDR3 reads CASSIEGGLEQYF. The CDR3 DNA reads TGTGCCAGTAGTATAGAGGGAGGGCTTGAGCAGTACTTC.

This clone was recorded once. The CDR3 loop is CASSAQVSGNTIYF. The CDR3 DNA reads TGTGCCAGCAGTGCCCAGGTCTCTGGAAACACCATATATTTT. The chain couples TRBV28 to TRBJ1-3, with D hard to call. Germline V gene sequence: CDR1 MDHEN, CDR2 SYDVKM. V lost 5 bases and J lost 0, with 8 bases in between. This CDR3 region has 14 residues.

The rearrangement uses TRBV5-6 and TRBJ1-2; 12 bases agree with TRBD1. The CDR3 is made up of 15 amino acids. Trimming took 4 bases from V and 6 from J; bases not matched to a gene: 7. Germline V gene sequence: CDR1 SGHDT, CDR2 YYEEEE. CDR3 nucleotides: TGTGCCAGCAGCCTGGCCGGGACAGGGGGCAATGGCTACACCTTC. This codes for CASSLAGTGGNGYTF.

The V gene is TRBV7-9, the J gene TRBJ1-2; tentative D call: TRBD1 (6 bases). This CDR3 is built from 13 residues. The germline V gene encodes CDR1 SEHNR and CDR2 FQNEAQ (reference sequence). The V end was cut by 5 bases, the J end by 6 bases, with 13 bases between. CDR3 bases: TGTGCCAGCAGCCCCCAGGGGCGGGATGGCTACACCTTC. Translated: CASSPQGRDGYTF.

This clone was seen a single time. The gene calls are TRBV7-6 and TRBJ1-4; D remains unclear. Trimming cost V 1 base and J 0 bases, with 3 bases left between them. Germline values: CDR1 SGHVS, CDR2 FNYEAQ. CDR3 length: 14 residues. The CDR3 sequence: CASSLEPTNEKLFF. The CDR3 DNA reads as TGTGCCAGCAGCTTAGAGCCAACTAATGAAAAACTGTTTTTT.

V gene TRBV11-2 combines with J gene TRBJ2-7; the D is unclear. Trimming cost V 2 bases and J 2 bases, with 10 bases left between them. The CDR3 extends over 14 amino acids. The germline CDR1 and CDR2 sequences are SGHAT and FQNNGV. The CDR3 DNA is TGTGCCAGCAGCTTAATAGAGCCGCCCTACGAGCAGTACTTC. It yields the protein CASSLIEPPYEQYF.

The chain joins TRBV3-1 (or the pseudogene TRBV3-2) to TRBJ1-1, with TRBD1 identical over 11 bases. Trimming took 4 bases from V and 2 from J; bases not matched to a gene: 6. The germline V gene encodes CDR1 LGHDT and CDR2 YNNKEL (reference sequence). This CDR3 is built from 16 residues. This chain's CDR3 is CASSLGTGGGNTEAFF. DNA for the CDR3: TGTGCCAGCAGCCTTGGGACAGGGGGTGGAAACACTGAAGCTTTCTTT.

The chain recombines TRBV19 with TRBJ1-5; 7 nucleotides line up with TRBD1. In germline, CDR1 is LNHDA, CDR2 SQIVND (reference sequence). This CDR3 is 15 amino acids long. J lost 2 bases, V lost 4 bases, and 5 bases had no gene match. CDR3 residues: CASSKPTGGNQPQHF. The CDR3 nucleotides read TGTGCCAGTAGTAAGCCCACAGGGGGCAATCAGCCCCAGCATTTT.

The rearrangement uses TRBV4-1 and TRBJ2-1, with TRBD2 matching over 9 bases. This CDR3 comprises 17 residues. Germline assignment: CDR1 MGHRA and CDR2 YSYEKL. The V segment lost 3 bases and the J segment 4 bases; nucleotides outside the gene matches: 10. This CDR3 is CASSHALGLAEYNEQFF. The CDR3, as DNA: TGCGCCAGCAGCCACGCACTGGGACTAGCAGAATACAATGAGCAGTTCTTC.

The chain couples TRBV20-1 to TRBJ2-5, with D uncertain. V was shortened by 1 base and J by 14 bases, with 14 bases between the two germline ends. There are 11 residues in the CDR3. Germline V gene sequence: CDR1 DFQATT, CDR2 SNEGSKA (reference sequence). CDR3 sequence (DNA): TGCAGTGCTAGAGCCCCCAGGTCTTCCTACTTC. This translates into CSARAPRSSYF.

The chain links TRBV18 to TRBJ1-1, with TRBD1 identical over 8 bases. Germline lookup yields CDR1 KGHSH and CDR2 LQKENI. The CDR3 covers 15 residues. V shed 3 bases, J shed 4 bases, and the junction held 7 bases outside the gene matches. The CDR3 sequence is CASSPVVTGVTEAFF. The CDR3 nucleotides are TGTGCCAGCTCACCCGTTGTGACAGGGGTCACTGAAGCTTTCTTT.